This T cell receptor beta chain is from a study of blood T cell repertoires in COVID-19. About the research overall: From the United States, Italy and Spain came samples of acute and convalescent COVID-19. From T cells, B-cell-depleted T cells, or PBMCs came the material, which was cDNA or gDNA.

The CDR3 consists of 13 residues. Germline V gives CDR1 GTSNPN, CDR2 SVGIG (reference sequence). Trimming removed 3 bases at V and 3 bases at J, with 9 bases between. In the source study's methods: Scientists estimated how many nucleated cells there were by amplifying reference gene primers. Measured with immunoSEQ multiplex PCR; TCRdb has only the in-frame clones, and not every one. That table supplies the V and J calls and clone size; D and trimming were determined from the DNA. The sample holds approximately 410,000 clones, 75% to 90% seen once. This TCR derives from a woman younger than 45 with active or convalescent COVID-19. This chain links TRBV30 with TRBJ2-1; D perhaps matches TRBD2 (5 bases). Sequenced sample: peripheral blood. The DNA of the CDR3 is TGTGCCTGGAGGAGGGTCTTCTACAATGAGCAGTTCTTC. Protein product: CAWRRVFYNEQFF.